This TCR beta chain is drawn from a study of early T cells in non-severe SARS-CoV-2 infection. Study overall: Investigators sequenced bulk RNA drawn from unsorted whole blood, and chains remained unpaired.

The library protocol tagged individual cDNA molecules with unique molecular identifiers. MiXCR, applied by TCRdb to the 5' RACE reads, yields one record per CDR3 protein. The top ten clones hold 2.8% of a sample with roughly 51,000 distinct CDR3 sequences, around 6.9% of them seen once. This clonotype was picked up many times. The antigen is not known. Trimming removed 4 bases from V and 0 bases from J, with 17 bases in between. The CDR3 is 17 residues long. Germline loops: CDR1 SGHTA, CDR2 FQGNSA. Study-wide results and limits: CD4 and private specificities were missed by VDJdb matching, which favored anti-spike CD8 responses.

The material was whole blood, obtained at baseline. The V gene is TRBV7-2, the J gene TRBJ2-3; D is unresolved. The sequence was obtained from an adult who was a healthcare worker with PCR-confirmed SARS-CoV-2 infection or an uninfected control (not recorded which). The DNA of the CDR3 is TGTGCCAGCAGCTCCCCACGGGCCGTCCTAAGCACAGATACGCAGTATTTT. It translates to CASSSPRAVLSTDTQYF.